Presented here are 3 T cell receptor beta chains from one specimen sequenced in a study of T cells in women clearing cervical HPV infection. Assay: immunoSEQ multiplex PCR; the TCRdb copy retains only in-frame clones and omits some. In all, the sample yields over 20,000 clones. Material: blood buffy coat. The receptors derive from a woman aged 18-70 years with a cervical HPV16 infection that either progressed to CIN3+ or cleared (not recorded which).

On this clone itself: The read ends 3 residues before the CDR3 terminus; that terminus is restored from the germline J gene. The chain has TRBV11-1 and TRBJ1-1, with 8 bases matching TRBD1. CDR3 length equals 14 residues. The V and J ends lost 5 bases and 3 bases, in that order; junction bases with no gene match: 5. Germline V gene lookup returns CDR1 SGHAT and CDR2 FQDESV (reference sequence). The CDR3: CASSQDRVDTEAFF. The CDR3 DNA, read in part, is TGTGCCAGCAGCCAGGACAGGGTGGACACTGAA.

This clone is labeled medium-sized (0.01 to 0.1%) based on frequency. The read ends 3 residues before the CDR3 terminus; that terminus is restored from the germline J gene. This chain links TRBV5-1 with TRBJ2-3; possible D gene TRBD1, 5 bases. The CDR3 has 13 amino acids. Germline lookup yields CDR1 SGHRS and CDR2 YFSETQ. Trimming pared 4 bases from V and 6 bases from J, leaving 12 bases between. CDR3 sequence: CASSIKGSDTQYF. CDR3 DNA, as far as it was read: TGCGCCAGCAGCATAAAGGGGTCGGATACG.

The DNA read from the CDR3 is TGCAGCGTGGCGGGACTAGCGGGAGGAAGACGGAATGAG. It is translated as CSVAGLAGGRRNE. The entire CDR3 sequence reads CSVAGLAGGRRNEQFF. V is TRBV29-1 and J is TRBJ2-1; TRBD2 matches 15 bases. The observed sequence ends 3 residues before the CDR3 terminus, with the missing tail filled in from the germline J gene. Germline V CDR1 and CDR2: SQVTM, ANQGSEA. V dropped 6 bases and J dropped 7; count of bases not matched to a gene: 10. The CDR3 contains 16 residues.